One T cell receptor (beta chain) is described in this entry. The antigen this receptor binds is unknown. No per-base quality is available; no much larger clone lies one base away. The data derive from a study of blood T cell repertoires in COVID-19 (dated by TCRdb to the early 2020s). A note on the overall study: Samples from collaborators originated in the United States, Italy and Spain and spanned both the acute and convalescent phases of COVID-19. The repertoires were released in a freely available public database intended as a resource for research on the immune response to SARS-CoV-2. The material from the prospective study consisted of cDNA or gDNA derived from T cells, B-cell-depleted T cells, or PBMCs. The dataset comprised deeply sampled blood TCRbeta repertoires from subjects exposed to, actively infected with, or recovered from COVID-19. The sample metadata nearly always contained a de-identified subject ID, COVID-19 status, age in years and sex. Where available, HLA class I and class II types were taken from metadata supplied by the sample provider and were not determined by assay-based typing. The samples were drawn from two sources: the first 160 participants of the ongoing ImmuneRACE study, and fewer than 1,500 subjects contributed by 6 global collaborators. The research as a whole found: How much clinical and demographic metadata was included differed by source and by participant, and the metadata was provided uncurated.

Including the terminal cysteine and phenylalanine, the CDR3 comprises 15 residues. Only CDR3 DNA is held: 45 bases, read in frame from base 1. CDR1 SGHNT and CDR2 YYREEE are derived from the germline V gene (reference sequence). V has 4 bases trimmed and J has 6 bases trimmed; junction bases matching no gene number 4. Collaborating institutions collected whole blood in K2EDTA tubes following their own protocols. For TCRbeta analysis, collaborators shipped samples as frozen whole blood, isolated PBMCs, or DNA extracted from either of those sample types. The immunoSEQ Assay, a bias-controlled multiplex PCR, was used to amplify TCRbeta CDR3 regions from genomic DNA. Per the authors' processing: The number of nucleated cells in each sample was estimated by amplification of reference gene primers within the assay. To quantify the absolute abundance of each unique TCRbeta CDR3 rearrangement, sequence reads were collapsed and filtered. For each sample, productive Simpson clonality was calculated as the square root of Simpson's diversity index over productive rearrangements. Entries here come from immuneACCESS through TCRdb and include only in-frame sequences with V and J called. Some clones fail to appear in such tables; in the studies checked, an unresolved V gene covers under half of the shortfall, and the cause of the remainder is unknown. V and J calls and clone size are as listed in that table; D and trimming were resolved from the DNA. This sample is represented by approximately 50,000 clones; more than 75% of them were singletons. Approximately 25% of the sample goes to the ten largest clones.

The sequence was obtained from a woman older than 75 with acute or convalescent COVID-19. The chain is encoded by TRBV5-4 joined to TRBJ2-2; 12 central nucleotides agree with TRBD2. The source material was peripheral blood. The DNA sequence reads TGTGCCAGCAGCCTAGCGGGGGGGCTCTCCGGGGAGCTGTTTTTT. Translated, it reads CASSLAGGLSGELFF.